This entry concerns a single TCR beta chain. Within the sample, other DNA sequences also encode this same CDR3. Generated by immunoSEQ multiplex PCR, the TCRdb table keeps only in-frame clones and is missing some. Counted here are approximately 2.5 million clones, approximately 90% occurring once; the ten biggest clones make up more than 0.12%. The data belong to a study of shared clonotypes between healthy human individuals. Germline values: CDR1 LNHDA, CDR2 SQIVND (reference sequence). V was cut by 3 bases and J by 4 bases, with 4 bases left in between. The CDR3 runs 12 residues. The chain has TRBV19 and TRBJ1-5; the D is unclear. Specimen: naive CD4+ T cells sorted from blood. Subset defined: CD45RA+ positively selected. The receptor comes from a man between 18 and 29 years old in good health. For the CDR3, the DNA is TGTGCCAGTAGTATCAGAAATCAGCCCCAGCATTTT. This gives the protein CASSIRNQPQHF.